These 12 T cell receptor beta chains were sequenced from one sample in a study of tumor-infiltrating lymphocytes in localized non-small cell lung cancer. Using immunoSEQ multiplex PCR, the repertoire was profiled, and TCRdb retains in-frame clones only, with some absent. There are 3,000 to 4,500 clones in the sample; around three fifths occur only once, and 14% to 15% lies in the top ten. The sample taken for sequencing was uninvolved lung tissue not adjacent to the tumor. The receptors were sampled from a human donor with non-small cell lung cancer.

The count of this clone is one. The chain carries TRBV18 and TRBJ2-7; D possibly corresponds to TRBD2 (5 bases). CDR1 KGHSH and CDR2 LQKENI come from the germline V gene. CDR3 length equals 17 residues. The ends were cut back, 1 base at V and 0 bases at J, with 16 bases in the middle. Here the CDR3 DNA reads TGTGCCAGCTCACCACGATTGGAGGTCTACTCCTCCTACGAGCAGTACTTC. Amino acids: CASSPRLEVYSSYEQYF.

The V call is TRBV4-2, the J call TRBJ1-3; D may be TRBD1 (5 bases). There are 16 residues in the CDR3. The ends were cut back, 1 base at V and 1 base at J, with 11 bases in the middle. Germline values: CDR1 LGHNA, CDR2 YNFKEQ. In nucleotides, the CDR3 is TGTGCCAGCAGCCAAGTAAGGGGTGGATCTGGAAACACCATATATTTT. Protein: CASSQVRGGSGNTIYF.

This rearrangement joins TRBV30 to TRBJ1-1, with 7 bases identical to TRBD1. CDR1 is GTSNPN, CDR2 SVGIG, per germline (reference sequence). The ends lost 8 bases at V and 0 bases at J; junction bases unmatched: 6. The CDR3 extends over 13 amino acids. The CDR3 DNA reads as TGTGCCGGTTCCGGGACAGTGAACACTGAAGCTTTCTTT. It specifies CAGSGTVNTEAFF.

The V gene is TRBV7-2, the J gene TRBJ2-5, with D possibly TRBD2 on 5 matching bases. The J call may be incorrect, as the DNA end agrees better with TRBJ2-7. This CDR3 contains 13 residues. Germline V gene data show CDR1 as SGHTA and CDR2 as FQGNSA. In nucleotides, the CDR3 is TGTGCCAGCAGCCCCGGGGTCACCTACGAGCAGTACTTC. Translating gives CASSPGVTYEQYF.

This clone was recorded only once. V and J are TRBV27 and TRBJ2-6, with D possibly matching TRBD1 (5 bases). The germline V gene encodes CDR1 MNHEY and CDR2 SMNVEV (reference sequence). The CDR3 extends over 14 amino acids. Trimming removed 5 bases at V and 1 base at J, with 6 bases between. The CDR3 DNA reads TGTGCCAGCAGTCGACAGTCTGGGGCCAACGTCCTGACTTTC. Protein product: CASSRQSGANVLTF.

CDR3 DNA: TGTGCCAGCAGCGTGGGTACTGCTACCACCTACGAGCAGTACTTC. Translating it yields CASSVGTATTYEQYF. The chain employs TRBV9 and TRBJ2-7; D is unresolved. CDR1 SGDLS and CDR2 YYNGEE come from the germline V gene. Trimming pared 2 bases from V and 2 bases from J, leaving 14 bases between. CDR3 length: 15 amino acids.

The chain combines TRBV7-3 with TRBJ2-1, with 10 bases lining up with TRBD2. In germline, CDR1 is SGHTA, CDR2 FQGTGA. The CDR3 sequence is 18 residues long. V lost 2 bases to trimming and J lost 5 bases; unmatched junction nucleotides: 12. The CDR3, as DNA: TGTGCCAGCAGCTTAGGGCCAGCGGGGGGGCTAAAGAACAATGAGCAGTTCTTC. This codes for CASSLGPAGGLKNNEQFF.

In this sample, this clone turned up a few times. The V and J genes are TRBV27 and TRBJ1-1, with 7 positions matching TRBD1. The V and J ends lost 7 bases and 5 bases, in that order; junction bases with no gene match: 7. Germline values: CDR1 MNHEY, CDR2 SMNVEV (reference sequence). There are 13 residues in the CDR3. The CDR3 nucleotides read TGTGCCAGCAACAAACAGGGGAAAACTGAAGCTTTCTTT. Its protein is CASNKQGKTEAFF.

This chain links TRBV6-1 with TRBJ2-1; D is possibly TRBD1 (6 bases). Germline CDR1 reads MNHNS; CDR2 reads SASEGT. The length of the CDR3 is 14 residues. Trimming removed 11 bases at V and 4 bases at J, with 18 bases between. CDR3 sequence (DNA): TGTGCCTCAATCGAATGGACAGAGTACAATGAGCAGTTCTTC. Protein product: CASIEWTEYNEQFF.

The sample holds a few counts of this clone. The V gene is TRBV19, the J gene TRBJ2-1; TRBD2 matches 12 bases. Germline CDR1 LNHDA, CDR2 SQIVND (reference sequence). V lost 5 bases and J lost 4; bases outside the gene matches: 9. The CDR3 has 17 amino acids. The CDR3 protein is CASSDSTSGRMYNEQFF. The CDR3 nucleotides read TGTGCCAGTAGTGATTCGACTAGCGGGAGAATGTACAATGAGCAGTTCTTC. The full variable domain, completed using reference TRBV19 and TRBJ2-1, is DGGITQSPKYLFRKEGQNVTLSCEQNLNHDAMYWYRQDPGQGLRLIYYSQIVNDFQKGDIAEGYSVSREKKESFPLTVTSAQKNPTAFYLCASSDSTSGRMYNEQFFGPGTRLTVL.

Of note for this clone: Compared with germline, one end of the junction differs, possibly owing to a read error. The chain combines TRBV7-9 with TRBJ2-7, with TRBD1 as a possible D gene (5 bases). This CDR3 region has 13 residues. The germline V gene has CDR1 SEHNR and CDR2 FQNEAQ (reference sequence). This CDR3 is CANSLVGAREQYF. The CDR3 region has the DNA TGTGCCAACAGCTTAGTAGGGGCTCGTGAGCAGTACTTC. Filled out from reference TRBV7-9 and TRBJ2-7, the complete variable domain reads DTGVSQNPRHKITKRGQNVTFRCDPISEHNRLYWYRQTLGQGPEFLTYFQNEAQLEKSRLLSDRFSAERPKGSFSTLEIQRTEQGDSAMYLCANSLVGAREQYFGPGTRLTVT.

With regard to this clone: At one boundary the junction diverges from the germline segment, which might be a read error. The chain combines TRBV5-1 with TRBJ2-1; 12 positions match TRBD2. The CDR3 contains 15 residues. Germline loops: CDR1 SGHRS, CDR2 YFSETQ. This chain's CDR3 is CASRTSGDTYDEQFF. CDR3 DNA sequence: TGCGCCAGCCGGACTAGCGGGGACACCTACGATGAGCAGTTCTTC.